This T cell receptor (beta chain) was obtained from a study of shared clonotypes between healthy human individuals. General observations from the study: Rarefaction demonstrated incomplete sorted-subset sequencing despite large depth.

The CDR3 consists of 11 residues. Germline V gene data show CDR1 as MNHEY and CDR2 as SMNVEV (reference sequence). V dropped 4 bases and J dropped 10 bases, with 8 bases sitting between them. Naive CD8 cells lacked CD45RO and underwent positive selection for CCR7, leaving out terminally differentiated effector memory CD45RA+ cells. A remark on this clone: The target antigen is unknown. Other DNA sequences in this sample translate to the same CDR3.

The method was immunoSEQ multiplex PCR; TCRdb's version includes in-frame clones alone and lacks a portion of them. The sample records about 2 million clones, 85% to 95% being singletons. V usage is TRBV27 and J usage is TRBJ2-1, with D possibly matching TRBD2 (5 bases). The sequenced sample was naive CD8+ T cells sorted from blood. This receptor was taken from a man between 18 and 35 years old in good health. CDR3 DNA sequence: TGTGCCAGCAGTTCAAGCGGAGAGCAGTTCTTC. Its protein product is CASSSSGEQFF.